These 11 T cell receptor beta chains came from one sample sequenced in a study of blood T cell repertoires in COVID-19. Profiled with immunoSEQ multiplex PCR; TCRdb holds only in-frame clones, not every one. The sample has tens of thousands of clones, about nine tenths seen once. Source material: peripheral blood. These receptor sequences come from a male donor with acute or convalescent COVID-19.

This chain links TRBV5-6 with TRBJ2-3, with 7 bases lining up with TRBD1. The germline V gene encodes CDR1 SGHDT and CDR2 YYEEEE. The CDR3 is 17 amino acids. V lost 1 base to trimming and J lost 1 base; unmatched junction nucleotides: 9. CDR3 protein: CASSLQTGAHGTDTQYF. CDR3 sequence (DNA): TGTGCCAGCAGCTTGCAAACAGGGGCCCACGGCACAGATACGCAGTATTTT.

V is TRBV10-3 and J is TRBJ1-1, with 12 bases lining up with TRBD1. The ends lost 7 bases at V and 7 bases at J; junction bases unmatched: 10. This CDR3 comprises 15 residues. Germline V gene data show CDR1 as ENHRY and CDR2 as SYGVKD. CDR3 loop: CAINSGQGAQDEAFF. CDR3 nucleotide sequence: TGTGCCATCAACTCGGGACAGGGGGCGCAGGATGAAGCTTTCTTT.

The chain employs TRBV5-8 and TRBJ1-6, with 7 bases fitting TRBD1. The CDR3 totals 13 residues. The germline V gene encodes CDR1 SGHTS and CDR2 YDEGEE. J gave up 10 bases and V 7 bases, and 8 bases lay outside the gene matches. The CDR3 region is CASSDRAGSPLHF. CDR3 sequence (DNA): TGTGCCAGCTCCGACAGGGCTGGATCACCCCTCCACTTT.

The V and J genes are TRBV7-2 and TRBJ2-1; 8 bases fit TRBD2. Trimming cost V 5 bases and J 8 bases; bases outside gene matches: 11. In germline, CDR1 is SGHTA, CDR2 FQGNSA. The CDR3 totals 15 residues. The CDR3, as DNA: TGTGCCAGCAGCAAACTCTTTCGGGGGGGCGATGAGCAGTTCTTC. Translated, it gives CASSKLFRGGDEQFF.

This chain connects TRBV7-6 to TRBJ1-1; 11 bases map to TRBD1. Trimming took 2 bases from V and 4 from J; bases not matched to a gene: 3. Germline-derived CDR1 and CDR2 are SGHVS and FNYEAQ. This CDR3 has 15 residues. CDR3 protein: CASSLTGQGVTEAFF. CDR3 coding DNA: TGTGCCAGCAGCTTAACGGGACAGGGGGTCACTGAAGCTTTCTTT. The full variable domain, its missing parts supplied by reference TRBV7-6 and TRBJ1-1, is GAGVSQSPRYKVTKRGQDVALRCDPISGHVSLYWYRQALGQGPEFLTYFNYEAQQDKSGLPNDRFSAERPEGSISTLTIQRTEQRDSAMYRCASSLTGQGVTEAFFGQGTRLTVV.

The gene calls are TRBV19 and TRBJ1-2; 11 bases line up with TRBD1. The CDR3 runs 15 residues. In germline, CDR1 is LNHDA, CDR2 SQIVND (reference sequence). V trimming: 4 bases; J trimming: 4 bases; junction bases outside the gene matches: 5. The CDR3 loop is CASSTGQGAVYGYTF. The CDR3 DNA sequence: TGTGCCAGTAGTACAGGACAGGGGGCAGTCTATGGCTACACCTTC.

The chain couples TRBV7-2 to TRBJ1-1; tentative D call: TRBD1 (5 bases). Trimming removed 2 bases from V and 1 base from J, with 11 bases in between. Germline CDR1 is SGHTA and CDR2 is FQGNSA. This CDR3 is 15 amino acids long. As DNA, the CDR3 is TGTGCCAGCAGCTTATGGGTCAGGGCGAACACTGAAGCTTTCTTT. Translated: CASSLWVRANTEAFF.

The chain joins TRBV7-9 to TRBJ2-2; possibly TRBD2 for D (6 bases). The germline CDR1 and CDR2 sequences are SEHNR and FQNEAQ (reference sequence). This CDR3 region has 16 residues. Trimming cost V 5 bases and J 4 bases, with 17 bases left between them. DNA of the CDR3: TGTGCCAGCAGCCGAGGTGGGGGGAAATCCACCGGGGAGCTGTTTTTT. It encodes CASSRGGGKSTGELFF.

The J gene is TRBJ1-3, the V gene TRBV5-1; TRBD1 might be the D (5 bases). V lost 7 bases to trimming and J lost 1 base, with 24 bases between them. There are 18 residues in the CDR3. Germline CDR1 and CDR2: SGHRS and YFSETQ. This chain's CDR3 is CASLAWGGRSWSGNTIYF. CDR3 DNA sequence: TGCGCCAGCTTAGCTTGGGGGGGAAGGAGTTGGTCTGGAAACACCATATATTTT. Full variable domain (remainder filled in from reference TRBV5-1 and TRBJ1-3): KAGVTQTPRYLIKTRGQQVTLSCSPISGHRSVSWYQQTPGQGLQFLFEYFSETQRNKGNFPGRFSGRQFSNSRSEMNVSTLELGDSALYLCASLAWGGRSWSGNTIYFGEGSWLTVV.

The CDR3 is CASSEQGDYGYTF. The DNA of the CDR3 is TGTGCCAGCAGTGAACAGGGAGACTATGGCTACACCTTC. This rearrangement joins TRBV6-4 to TRBJ1-2, with a tentative D call TRBD1 (6 bases). V was clipped by 3 bases and J by 3 bases, with 8 bases between them. CDR3 length: 13 amino acids. Germline V gives CDR1 MRHNA, CDR2 SNTAGT.

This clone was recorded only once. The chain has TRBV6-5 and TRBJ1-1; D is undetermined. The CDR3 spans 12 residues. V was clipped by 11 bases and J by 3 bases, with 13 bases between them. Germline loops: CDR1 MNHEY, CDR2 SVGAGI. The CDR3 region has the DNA TGTGCCGTACGAGGGCAGGACACTGAAGCTTTCTTT. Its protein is CAVRGQDTEAFF.